The 19 T cell receptor beta chains presented below share a single source sample, sequenced in a study of cytomegalovirus exposure and HLA in healthy donors. The PCR made use of 60 Vbeta and 13 Jbeta primers. Produced via immunoSEQ multiplex PCR; TCRdb's table is partial and in-frame only. Counted here are over 150,000 clones, more than 75% occurring once; the ten biggest clones make up 7.7%. The sequenced sample was PBMCs. The source of these receptors is a man aged 25-45 years in good health and CMV-seropositive.

J is TRBJ2-5 and V is TRBV5-1; TRBD1 might be the D (5 bases). CDR1 is SGHRS, CDR2 YFSETQ, per germline. The CDR3 is 13 amino acids. Deletions cut 5 bases from V and 3 bases from J, with 11 bases between. In DNA, the CDR3 is TGCGCCAGCAGTTTGACAGTAAAAGAGACCCAGTACTTC. This encodes CASSLTVKETQYF.

The chain links TRBV30 to TRBJ2-3, with D possibly being TRBD1 (5 bases). Trimming shortened V by 4 bases and J by 4 bases, and 18 bases separated the two germline ends. Germline assignment: CDR1 GTSNPN and CDR2 SVGIG (reference sequence). This CDR3 is built from 15 residues. CDR3 region: CAWTSRAQGSDTQYF. DNA of the CDR3: TGTGCCTGGACGAGTCGGGCCCAGGGCTCAGATACGCAGTATTTT.

This clone has a handful of counts. This chain uses TRBV4-2 with TRBJ2-1; TRBD2 matches at 14 bases. J gave up 2 bases and V 4 bases, and 7 bases lay outside the gene matches. This CDR3 is built from 18 residues. In germline, CDR1 is LGHNA, CDR2 YNFKEQ. CDR3 protein: CASSLQTSGGVTYNEQFF. Here the CDR3 DNA reads TGTGCCAGCAGCCTCCAGACTAGCGGGGGGGTCACCTACAATGAGCAGTTCTTC.

The chain has TRBV5-1 and TRBJ2-3, with D perhaps TRBD1 (8 bases). V lost 2 bases to trimming and J lost 5 bases, with 39 bases between them. The V gene's germline CDR1 is SGHRS and CDR2 YFSETQ. This CDR3 has 23 amino acids. CDR3 nucleotides: TGCGCCAGCAGCTTTAGGGGGGGGGTGGACAGGGTTGGAGCGGGGAAGCGGAAAGATACGCAGTATTTT. Translated, it gives CASSFRGGVDRVGAGKRKDTQYF.

This rearrangement joins TRBV19 to TRBJ1-6; 8 positions agree with TRBD1. This CDR3 spans 20 amino acids. The V gene's germline CDR1 is LNHDA and CDR2 SQIVND (reference sequence). With V trimmed by 3 bases and J by 10 bases, 23 bases remained unmatched. The CDR3 nucleotides are TGTGCCAGTAGTATCCAGGGGGCGGACCATCAGGGAGTTTCGGCCTCACCCCTCCACTTT. This translates into CASSIQGADHQGVSASPLHF.

The chain employs TRBV6-5 and TRBJ1-2; 7 nucleotides match TRBD1. This CDR3 has 15 amino acids. V was clipped by 6 bases and J by 0 bases; unmatched bases: 7. Germline V gene lookup returns CDR1 MNHEY and CDR2 SVGAGI. For the CDR3, the DNA is TGTGCCAGCAGCCCTGGGACAGTAGCTAACTATGGCTACACCTTC. Translation gives CASSPGTVANYGYTF.

There are a few counts of this clone. J is TRBJ1-2 and V is TRBV5-5; no clear D gene. V was pared by 0 bases and J by 5 bases, with 11 bases between. The CDR3 extends over 14 amino acids. Germline CDR1 reads SGHKS; CDR2 reads YYEKEE (reference sequence). CDR3 sequence (DNA): TGTGCCAGCAGCTTGGAGCTCGTCTTATATGGCTACACCTTC. It yields the protein CASSLELVLYGYTF.

V and J are TRBV7-2 and TRBJ2-7, with D uncertain. Trimming left V 4 bases short and J 2 bases short, with 3 bases between. This CDR3 is built from 11 residues. Germline CDR1 SGHTA, CDR2 FQGNSA. The CDR3 sequence is CASSSTYEQYF. The CDR3 DNA reads as TGTGCCAGCAGCTCTACCTACGAGCAGTACTTC.

This chain links TRBV7-8 with TRBJ2-2, with D perhaps TRBD2 (5 bases). CDR1 and CDR2 from the germline V gene are SGHVS and FQNEAQ. CDR3 size: 10 residues. V shed 10 bases and J shed 6 bases, with 6 bases lying between them. The CDR3 nucleotides read TGTGCCACCGGGGCCGGGGAGCTGTTTTTT. Residues: CATGAGELFF.

This rearrangement joins TRBV27 to TRBJ1-2; 7 nucleotides agree with TRBD1. The CDR3 is made up of 13 amino acids. The J segment lost 5 bases and the V segment lost 3 bases, leaving 3 bases of the junction unmatched. Germline V CDR1 and CDR2: MNHEY, SMNVEV (reference sequence). The CDR3 DNA reads as TGTGCCAGCAGTTTCGAACAGGGGTATGGCTACACCTTC. Translation gives CASSFEQGYGYTF.

The V gene is TRBV5-1, the J gene TRBJ2-7; D uncertain. The V end lost 0 bases, the J end lost 1 base, and 8 bases lay between the germline ends. The germline gives CDR1 SGHRS, CDR2 YFSETQ. This CDR3 spans 14 amino acids. The DNA for the CDR3 is TGCGCCAGCAGCTTGGGAGATTATTCCTACGAGCAGTACTTC. It encodes CASSLGDYSYEQYF.

The genes are TRBV5-1 and TRBJ2-1; 9 nucleotides match TRBD2. The germline CDR1 and CDR2 sequences are SGHRS and YFSETQ. The CDR3 has 15 amino acids. V was clipped by 0 bases and J by 8 bases; unmatched bases: 6. CDR3 in amino acids: CASSLVVSGSYEQFF. As DNA, the CDR3 is TGCGCCAGCAGCTTGGTTGTTAGCGGGAGCTATGAGCAGTTCTTC.

V and J are TRBV6-5 and TRBJ2-7; 9 nucleotides agree with TRBD1. The germline CDR1 and CDR2 sequences are MNHEY and SVGAGI. With V trimmed by 1 base and J by 5 bases, 3 bases remained unmatched. There are 14 residues in the CDR3. CDR3 sequence (DNA): TGTGCCAGCAGTTACTGGGGACAGGGAGACGAGCAGTACTTC. Translating gives CASSYWGQGDEQYF.

This clone came up a few times. This chain links TRBV19 with TRBJ2-5; D is undetermined. CDR3 size: 14 residues. CDR1 is LNHDA, CDR2 SQIVND, per germline (reference sequence). The V end was cut by 3 bases, the J end by 1 base, with 9 bases between. The DNA of the CDR3 is TGTGCCAGTAGTATTTCGACACTCCAAGAGACCCAGTACTTC. This codes for CASSISTLQETQYF. Variable domain in full (rest from reference TRBV19 and TRBJ2-5): DGGITQSPKYLFRKEGQNVTLSCEQNLNHDAMYWYRQDPGQGLRLIYYSQIVNDFQKGDIAEGYSVSREKKESFPLTVTSAQKNPTAFYLCASSISTLQETQYFGPGTRLLVL.

The chain joins TRBV4-1 to TRBJ1-4; the D gene is possibly TRBD1 (5 bases). Looked up from germline, CDR1 is MGHRA and CDR2 is YSYEKL. This CDR3 has 15 residues. The V end lost 0 bases, the J end lost 8 bases, and 13 bases lay between the germline ends. CDR3 nucleotides: TGCGCCAGCAGCCAAGACGACAGACCCCTGGAAAAACTGTTTTTT. Protein product: CASSQDDRPLEKLFF.

The chain has TRBV6-1 and TRBJ2-2, with 7 bases fitting TRBD1. Germline V gene data show CDR1 as MNHNS and CDR2 as SASEGT. The V and J ends lost 6 bases and 7 bases, in that order; junction bases with no gene match: 5. The CDR3 sequence is 13 residues long. The CDR3 here is CASRRDSHGELFF. The CDR3 coding sequence is TGTGCCAGCAGGAGGGACAGCCACGGGGAGCTGTTTTTT.

This clone was detected only a few times. V is TRBV7-3 and J is TRBJ2-3, with 7 positions matching TRBD2. Germline values: CDR1 SGHTA, CDR2 FQGTGA. Trimming removed 4 bases from V and 1 base from J; junction bases left unmatched: 5. This CDR3 has 15 amino acids. Here the CDR3 reads CASSSLAARTDTQYF. The DNA of the CDR3 is TGTGCCAGCAGCTCTCTAGCGGCTCGCACAGATACGCAGTATTTT.

The chain links TRBV2 to TRBJ2-3; maybe TRBD2 (6 bases). This CDR3 region has 14 residues. Trimming removed 6 bases from V and 1 base from J, with 11 bases in between. Germline CDR1 is SNHLY and CDR2 is FYNNEI. The CDR3 is CASRRPGGTDTQYF. CDR3 sequence (DNA): TGTGCCAGCAGACGACCGGGGGGCACAGATACGCAGTATTTT.

A word on this clone: One end of the junction is discordant with germline, which a read error may explain. The chain is built from TRBV30 and TRBJ2-1; TRBD2 matches 9 bases. The CDR3 is 12 amino acids. In germline, CDR1 is GTSNPN, CDR2 SVGIG (reference sequence). The CDR3, as DNA: TGTGCCTGGAGTGACACTAGCGGGTCCGCCCTCTTC. Protein: CAWSDTSGSALF.